This entry lists 17 T cell receptor beta chains sequenced from one sample in a study of blood T cell repertoires in COVID-19. Libraries were prepared by immunoSEQ multiplex PCR; TCRdb keeps only in-frame clonotypes and omits some of them. The repertoire holds a few hundred thousand clones, with roughly four fifths as singletons. Sample: PBMCs or T cells enriched from blood (not recorded which). These receptors came from a woman in her forties or fifties who had recovered from COVID-19.

As concerns this clone: This specimen includes other DNA sequences encoding the same CDR3. CDR3 residues: CASSLKGAGYGYTF. The CDR3 nucleotides read TGTGCCAGCAGTTTGAAGGGGGCGGGCTATGGCTACACCTTC. The rearrangement links TRBV27 to TRBJ1-2; 7 positions agree with TRBD1. Losses at the gene ends were 3 bases for V and 4 bases for J; bases not matched to a gene: 5. The CDR3 totals 14 residues. From germline, CDR1 is MNHEY and CDR2 SMNVEV (reference sequence).

This clone was found once. The chain has TRBV27 and TRBJ1-1; D not certain. This CDR3 is built from 15 residues. Trimming removed 2 bases from V and 1 base from J, with 11 bases in between. CDR1 and CDR2 (germline): MNHEY, SMNVEV (reference sequence). The CDR3 nucleotides read TGTGCCAGCAGTTTACGGGAGGCAACGAACACTGAAGCTTTCTTT. The encoded protein is CASSLREATNTEAFF.

This chain links TRBV3-1 (or the pseudogene TRBV3-2) with TRBJ1-4; 8 positions match TRBD1. This CDR3 is 14 amino acids long. Trimming took 3 bases from V and 7 from J; bases not matched to a gene: 4. Germline CDR1 and CDR2: LGHDT and YNNKEL (reference sequence). CDR3: CASSQGTGAEKLFF. DNA for the CDR3: TGTGCCAGCAGCCAGGGGACAGGTGCTGAAAAACTGTTTTTT.

The chain combines TRBV7-9 with TRBJ2-2, with 10 positions matching TRBD2. V shed 2 bases, J shed 8 bases, and the junction held 11 bases outside the gene matches. CDR3 length: 17 amino acids. The germline gives CDR1 SEHNR, CDR2 FQNEAQ (reference sequence). The CDR3 coding sequence is TGTGCCAGCAGCTTAATAGCTAGCGGGAGTCCGTCTGGGGAGCTGTTTTTT. This gives the protein CASSLIASGSPSGELFF.

The chain joins TRBV5-6 to TRBJ2-7, with a tentative D call TRBD1 (5 bases). V dropped 4 bases and J dropped 4 bases, with 30 bases sitting between them. This CDR3 is 19 amino acids long. Germline CDR1 is SGHDT and CDR2 is YYEEEE. In nucleotides, the CDR3 is TGTGCCAGCAGCCGACTTGGGGTTTGGGGCAGCTTAAGATCGTACGAGCAGTACTTC. Protein: CASSRLGVWGSLRSYEQYF.

The chain carries TRBV5-1 and TRBJ1-1; 7 nucleotides line up with TRBD1. Germline lookup yields CDR1 SGHRS and CDR2 YFSETQ. The CDR3 loop spans 14 amino acids. V shed 6 bases, J shed 3 bases, and the junction held 8 bases outside the gene matches. CDR3: CASTPPGGHTEAFF. The CDR3 DNA sequence: TGCGCCAGCACCCCCCCAGGGGGTCACACTGAAGCTTTCTTT.

This clone was recorded once. This chain connects TRBV5-1 to TRBJ1-1; the D gene is possibly TRBD1 (6 bases). Germline V gene lookup returns CDR1 SGHRS and CDR2 YFSETQ. This CDR3 contains 13 residues. V was shortened by 4 bases and J by 4 bases, with 11 bases between the two germline ends. The CDR3, as DNA: TGCGCCAGCAGCCAACAGGGTGGCACTGAAGCTTTCTTT. This sequence encodes CASSQQGGTEAFF.

This clone appeared once. The chain links TRBV7-9 to TRBJ2-7, with 8 bases that match TRBD1. Germline V gene lookup returns CDR1 SEHNR and CDR2 FQNEAQ (reference sequence). The CDR3 covers 16 residues. V shed 4 bases and J 3 bases; nucleotides not matched to a gene: 11. CDR3 bases: TGTGCCAGCAGCTCCCCGGACAGGGTCACCAACTACGAGCAGTACTTC. As protein: CASSSPDRVTNYEQYF.

This chain joins TRBV6-5 and TRBJ1-6, with 8 nucleotides matching TRBD1. This CDR3 contains 15 residues. CDR1 is MNHEY, CDR2 SVGAGI, per germline. V shed 4 bases and J 7 bases; nucleotides not matched to a gene: 6. The CDR3 DNA follows: TGTGCCAGCAGTTCTCGGACAGGGTGGAATTCACCCCTCCACTTT. It encodes CASSSRTGWNSPLHF.

The sample holds one count of this clone. The chain joins TRBV15 to TRBJ2-5; D is perhaps TRBD2 (6 bases). This CDR3 is 16 amino acids long. The germline V gene has CDR1 LNHNV and CDR2 YYDKDF (reference sequence). V was pared by 0 bases and J by 1 base, with 12 bases between. CDR3 nucleotides: TGTGCCACCAGCAGAGATCCATCAGCGGGCCAAGAGACCCAGTACTTC. Residues: CATSRDPSAGQETQYF.

The chain combines TRBV14 with TRBJ2-7, with a weak D call TRBD1 (6 bases). CDR1 is SGHDN, CDR2 FVKESK, per germline. The V gene lost 4 bases and the J gene lost 1 base, with 14 bases spanning the gap. CDR3 length: 15 amino acids. For the CDR3, the DNA is TGTGCCAGCAGCCGCCAGACAGGTAGTTCCTACGAGCAGTACTTC. It codes for CASSRQTGSSYEQYF. The variable domain in full, with the rest retrieved from reference TRBV14 and TRBJ2-7, is EAGVTQFPSHSVIEKGQTVTLRCDPISGHDNLYWYRRVMGKEIKFLLHFVKESKQDESGMPNNRFLAERTGGTYSTLKVQPAELEDSGVYFCASSRQTGSSYEQYFGPGTRLTVT.

The chain is built from TRBV21-1 and TRBJ1-2; the table assigns TRBD1, which was not confirmed against the DNA. TRBV21-1 is tagged as a pseudogene. The CDR3 is 16 residues long. This chain's CDR3 is CASSRYRDRGPGGYTF. In nucleotides, the CDR3 is TGTGCCAGCAGCAGATACCGGGACAGGGGGCCAGGTGGCTACACCTTC.

The genes are TRBV10-2 and TRBJ2-7; D is undetermined. V lost 3 bases, J lost 3 bases, and 6 bases lay in between. Germline assignment: CDR1 WSHSY and CDR2 SAAADI. This CDR3 is built from 12 residues. CDR3 sequence (DNA): TGCGCCAGCAGTGACAGGTACTACGAGCAGTACTTC. Translated: CASSDRYYEQYF.

The genes are TRBV7-2 and TRBJ2-5; 11 nucleotides agree with TRBD2. V shed 5 bases and J 4 bases; nucleotides not matched to a gene: 9. The CDR3 is 16 amino acids. Germline V gene lookup returns CDR1 SGHTA and CDR2 FQGNSA. The chain's CDR3 is CASSLTSGSGSETQYF. The CDR3 DNA sequence: TGTGCCAGCAGCCTAACTAGCGGGAGTGGATCAGAGACCCAGTACTTC.

CDR3 DNA sequence: TGTGCCAGCAGGACGGGGACTAGGTATGGCTACACCTTC. It is translated as CASRTGTRYGYTF. The chain carries TRBV6-5 and TRBJ1-2; a possible D gene is TRBD1 (5 bases). V was pared by 6 bases and J by 5 bases, with 13 bases between. Germline V gives CDR1 MNHEY, CDR2 SVGAGI. This CDR3 spans 13 amino acids.

This clone was counted a few times. V usage is TRBV7-9 and J usage is TRBJ2-1; possible D gene TRBD2, 6 bases. V lost 4 bases to trimming and J lost 0 bases, with 19 bases between them. Germline V gene lookup returns CDR1 SEHNR and CDR2 FQNEAQ (reference sequence). The CDR3 is 18 residues long. The CDR3 reads CASSSAGRTSSSYNEQFF. CDR3 sequence (DNA): TGTGCCAGCAGCTCCGCGGGGAGGACGTCTAGCTCCTACAATGAGCAGTTCTTC.

The chain uses TRBV27 and TRBJ2-1, with TRBD2 matching 13 bases. The V gene's germline CDR1 is MNHEY and CDR2 SMNVEV (reference sequence). The trim removed 6 bases at V and 12 bases at J, leaving 5 bases unmatched. The CDR3 consists of 13 residues. The CDR3 bases are TGTGCCAGCAGGGGACTAGCGGGACGGGCGCAGTTCTTC. It specifies CASRGLAGRAQFF.